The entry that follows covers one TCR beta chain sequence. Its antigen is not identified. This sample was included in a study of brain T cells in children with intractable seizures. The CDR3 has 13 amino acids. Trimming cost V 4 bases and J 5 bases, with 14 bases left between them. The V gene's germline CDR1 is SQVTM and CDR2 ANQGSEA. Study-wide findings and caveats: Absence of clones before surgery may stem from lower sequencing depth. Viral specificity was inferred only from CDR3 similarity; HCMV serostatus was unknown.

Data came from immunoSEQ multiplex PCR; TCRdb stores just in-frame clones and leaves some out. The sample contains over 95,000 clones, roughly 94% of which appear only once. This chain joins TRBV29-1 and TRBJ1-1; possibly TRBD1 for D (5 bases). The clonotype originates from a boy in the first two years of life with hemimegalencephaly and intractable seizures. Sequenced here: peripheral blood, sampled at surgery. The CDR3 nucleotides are TGCAGCGTTGTCCCGGGACGGGGAACTGAAGCTTTCTTT. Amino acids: CSVVPGRGTEAFF.